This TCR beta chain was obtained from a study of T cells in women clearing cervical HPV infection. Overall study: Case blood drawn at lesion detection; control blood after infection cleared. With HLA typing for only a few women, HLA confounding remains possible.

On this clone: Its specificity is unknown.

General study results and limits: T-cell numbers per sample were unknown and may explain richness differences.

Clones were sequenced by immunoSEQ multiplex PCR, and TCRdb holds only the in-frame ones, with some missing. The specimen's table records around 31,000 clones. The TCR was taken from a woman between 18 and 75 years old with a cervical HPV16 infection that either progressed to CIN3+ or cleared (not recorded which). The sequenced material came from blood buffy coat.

The covered CDR3 bases are TGTGCCTGTGGGGGACAGGGGCGTAGGGCCTATGGC. Translated, it gives CACGGQGRRAYG. The whole CDR3 region reads CACGGQGRRAYGYTF. The V call is TRBV30, the J call TRBJ1-2; 10 bases fit TRBD1. Coverage ceases 3 residues before the CDR3 finishes, and the germline J gene fills in the end. Germline assignment: CDR1 GTSNPN and CDR2 SVGIG (reference sequence). The CDR3 runs to 15 residues. The trim removed 6 bases at V and 4 bases at J, leaving 11 bases unmatched.